These 13 T cell receptor beta chains originate from one sample sequenced in a study of response to subunit inactivated influenza vaccine. TCRdb fed the RT-PCR reads into MiXCR, producing one record per CDR3 protein. Among a few hundred thousand distinct CDR3 sequences, less than 25% were seen once, and the ten largest hold roughly a tenth. The sequenced sample was PBMCs from blood, obtained approximately 20 months after vaccination. These receptor sequences come from a man aged 45-69 years who received an inactivated influenza vaccine.

This clonotype showed up just a few times. The chain joins TRBV25-1 to TRBJ1-1; the D gene is possibly TRBD1 (5 bases). The CDR3 runs to 12 residues. Germline V gene lookup returns CDR1 MGHDK and CDR2 SYGVNS. The V gene lost 4 bases and the J gene lost 8 bases, with 11 bases spanning the gap. The chain's CDR3 is CASSGGTREAFF. The CDR3 nucleotides are TGTGCCAGCAGTGGGGGGACGAGAGAAGCTTTCTTT.

The chain links TRBV5-1 to TRBJ2-2; 7 nucleotides line up with TRBD1. CDR1 SGHRS and CDR2 YFSETQ come from the germline V gene. This CDR3 comprises 15 residues. The V gene end was trimmed by 2 bases and the J gene end by 3 bases; junction bases not matched to a gene: 4. CDR3 bases: TGCGCCAGCAGCTTTGCCGGGACAGACACCGGGGAGCTGTTTTTT. Its protein product is CASSFAGTDTGELFF.

A note on this clonotype: One end of the junction is discordant with germline, which a read error may explain. The V and J genes are TRBV6-1 and TRBJ2-3; possibly TRBD2 for D (5 bases). CDR3 length equals 13 residues. The germline gives CDR1 MNHNS, CDR2 SASEGT. CDR3 in amino acids: CASSEVLRAPSLF. CDR3 nucleotides: TGTGCCAGCAGTGAAGTCCTCCGGGCCCCTAGCCTCTTT.

This clonotype has just a few counts. This chain links TRBV13 with TRBJ2-2; 9 nucleotides line up with TRBD1. CDR1 and CDR2 (germline): PRHDT, FYEKMQ (reference sequence). Germline trimming cut 2 bases from V and 5 bases from J; bases unmatched to any gene: 6. CDR3 length: 16 amino acids. The CDR3 protein is CASSLKGTGRTGELFF. CDR3 coding DNA: TGTGCCAGCAGCTTAAAAGGGACAGGGAGAACCGGGGAGCTGTTTTTT.

The genes are TRBV5-5 and TRBJ1-2, with 7 bases that match TRBD1. The CDR3 contains 14 residues. Unmatched junction bases numbered 11, after V lost 4 bases and J lost 8 bases. The germline CDR1 and CDR2 sequences are SGHKS and YYEKEE (reference sequence). For the CDR3, the DNA is TGTGCCAGCAGCATCGACAGGGATCGAAAAGGCTACACCTTC. It codes for CASSIDRDRKGYTF.

In the case of this clonotype: This is likely a read error, given that the CDR3 carries no conserved phenylalanine or tryptophan at its end. V is TRBV18 and J is TRBJ2-7; the match to TRBD1 covers 10 bases. Germline CDR1 and CDR2: KGHSH and LQKENI. CDR3 size: 14 residues. The J segment lost 4 bases and the V segment lost 6 bases, leaving 6 bases of the junction unmatched. CDR3 sequence reads: CASSGGQGSYEQYL. The DNA of the CDR3 is TGTGCCAGCTCTGGGGGACAGGGGAGTTACGAGCAGTACCTC.

Ten or more counts support this clonotype. This rearrangement joins TRBV12-3 or TRBV12-4 to TRBJ1-4, with a tentative D call TRBD1 (6 bases). Trimming shortened V by 5 bases and J by 6 bases, and 16 bases separated the two germline ends. CDR3 size: 15 residues. CDR3 sequence (DNA): TGTGCCAGCAGTAGCCGGGGGCTGGGGGATGAAAAACTGTTTTTT. This codes for CASSSRGLGDEKLFF.

This clonotype was detected only a few times. The chain carries TRBV9 and TRBJ1-1; the match to TRBD1 covers 11 bases. Losses at the gene ends were 2 bases for V and 2 bases for J; bases not matched to a gene: 5. The CDR3 length is 16 residues. Germline CDR1 reads SGDLS; CDR2 reads YYNGEE. The CDR3 spells CASSVRGQGGNTEAFF. The CDR3 nucleotides are TGTGCCAGCAGCGTGAGGGGACAGGGGGGAAACACTGAAGCTTTCTTT. Filled out from reference TRBV9 and TRBJ1-1, the complete variable domain reads DSGVTQTPKHLITATGQRVTLRCSPRSGDLSVYWYQQSLDQGLQFLIQYYNGEERAKGNILERFSAQQFPDLHSELNLSSLELGDSALYFCASSVRGQGGNTEAFFGQGTRLTVV.

As for this clonotype: This may stem from a read error, because a much larger clone lies one nucleotide away. The chain employs TRBV18 and TRBJ1-3; unclear D gene. The germline CDR1 and CDR2 sequences are KGHSH and LQKENI. CDR3 length equals 15 residues. CDR3 protein: CANSPQTSSGNTIYF. Here the CDR3 DNA reads TGTGCCAACTCACCCCAGACAAGCTCTGGAAACACCATATATTTT. Using reference TRBV18 and TRBJ1-3 for the parts outside the CDR3, the full variable domain is NAGVMQNPRHLVRRRGQEARLRCSPMKGHSHVYWYRQLPEEGLKFMVYLQKENIIDESGMPKERFSAEFPKEGPSILRIQQVVRGDSAAYFCANSPQTSSGNTIYFGEGSWLTVV.

The V call is TRBV4-3, the J call TRBJ2-1; 9 bases agree with TRBD2. Germline trimming cut 4 bases from V and 2 bases from J; bases unmatched to any gene: 15. CDR1 and CDR2 (germline): LGHNA, YSLEER. This CDR3 has 19 residues. CDR3 bases: TGCGCCAGCAGCCTCCGAATCGTCATAGCGGGAGCTCCCTACAATGAGCAGTTCTTC. It encodes CASSLRIVIAGAPYNEQFF.

The table lists this clonotype with a few counts. The chain joins TRBV9 to TRBJ2-5; the D gene could be TRBD1 or TRBD2 (5 bases each). V lost 0 bases and J 3 bases, leaving 12 bases between the germline ends. This CDR3 contains 15 residues. Germline assignment: CDR1 SGDLS and CDR2 YYNGEE. CDR3 residues: CASSVEGTAEETQYF. DNA of the CDR3: TGTGCCAGCAGCGTAGAGGGGACGGCGGAAGAGACCCAGTACTTC.

The J gene is TRBJ2-5, the V gene TRBV3-1; D is possibly TRBD1 or TRBD2 (9 bases each). The CDR3 spans 20 residues. Germline V gene lookup returns CDR1 LGHDT and CDR2 YNNKEL (reference sequence). Trimming stripped 6 bases from V and 5 bases from J, with 34 bases between. The CDR3: CASRRHRQGETSGATETQYF. The DNA of the CDR3 is TGTGCCAGCAGACGACACAGACAGGGGGAGACTAGCGGAGCTACGGAGACCCAGTACTTC.

This clonotype was observed a handful of times. The chain employs TRBV5-5 and TRBJ1-1; D is unclear. Germline loops: CDR1 SGHKS, CDR2 YYEKEE (reference sequence). Trimming pared 5 bases from V and 6 bases from J, leaving 14 bases between. The CDR3 totals 13 residues. The CDR3 DNA reads as TGTGCCAGCAGGGAGGAAAGGAGTGCTGAAGCTTTCTTT. Its translation is CASREERSAEAFF. Filled out from reference TRBV5-5 and TRBJ1-1, the complete variable domain reads DAGVTQSPTHLIKTRGQQVTLRCSPISGHKSVSWYQQVLGQGPQFIFQYYEKEERGRGNFPDRFSARQFPNYSSELNVNALLLGDSALYLCASREERSAEAFFGQGTRLTVV.